This is a list of T cell receptor beta chains from one sample in a study of T-cell reconstitution after alpha-beta-depleted transplantation in children. TCRdb independently ran MiXCR on the PCR reads; one entry per CDR3 protein. The sample shows approximately 640,000 distinct CDR3 sequences, around 16% of them seen only once. Sequenced material: PBMCs from the stem cell graft donor, taken from the stem cell graft. Source of these receptors: a human donor who donated a stem cell graft to a child with acute myeloid leukemia. Each CDR3 is given with its conserved first and last residue. A D gene is named only where the DNA matches it firmly. Clone size is not always given. Where it is, it says once, few, many or a class for expanded clones.

J,D,V,size,DNA,CDR3
TRBJ1-5,-,TRBV20-1,many,TGCAGTGCTAGTTTAGGCAATCAGCCCCAGCATTTT,CSASLGNQPQHF
TRBJ1-2,-,TRBV27,many,TGTGCCAGCAGTTCCAAGGCCACGACCCAATACACCTTC,CASSSKATTQYTF
TRBJ1-5,TRBD1,TRBV9,many,TGTGCCAGCAGCGATGGGACAGGGCATTCTCCCCAGCATTTT,CASSDGTGHSPQHF
TRBJ1-2,-,TRBV7-2,-,TGTGCCAGCAGCTCCCACTTGGCGCCAGGGTTAAGAGACGGCTACACCTTC,CASSSHLAPGLRDGYTF
TRBJ2-1,TRBD2,TRBV5-1,few,TGCGCCAGCAGCTTGGCCACCGGGACTAGCGGGGCGGTGCAGTTCTTC,CASSLATGTSGAVQFF
TRBJ1-1,-,TRBV29-1,many,TGCAGCGCCGCCGGTGGAGGGACCACTGAAGCTTTCTTT,CSAAGGGTTEAFF
TRBJ2-1,-,TRBV20-1,-,TGCAGTGCGCGGGACCCGGTCAATGAGCAGTTCTTC,CSARDPVNEQFF
TRBJ1-1,TRBD1,TRBV7-9,few,TGTGCCAGCGAAATAGGGGACAGGAGGAACACTGAAGCTTTCTTT,CASEIGDRRNTEAFF
TRBJ2-5,-,TRBV20-1,many,TGCAGTGCGGATGATACAGGGATTGGGGAGACCCAGTACTTC,CSADDTGIGETQYF
TRBJ2-3,TRBD1,TRBV25-1,few,TGTGCCAGCCGCCCCCCGCGACAGGGGGGCACAGATACGCAGTATTTT,CASRPPRQGGTDTQYF
TRBJ1-5,TRBD1,TRBV4-1,-,TGCGCCAGCAGCCTCCGGGACAGCCGCCAGGGTGGGCCCCAGCATTTT,CASSLRDSRQGGPQHF
TRBJ1-2,-,TRBV7-9,once,TGTGCCAGCAGTCTGCCCAGGAAGATCGGCTACACCTTC,CASSLPRKIGYTF
TRBJ2-2,TRBD2,TRBV12-3/TRBV12-4,-,TGTGCCAGCAGCCTAGCGGGGGCCCACACCGGGGAGCTGTTTTTT,CASSLAGAHTGELFF
TRBJ2-5,TRBD1,TRBV6-1,many,TGTGCCAGCAGTGGGTCTGGGACAGGGGAGGCGACCCAGTACTTC,CASSGSGTGEATQYF
TRBJ2-7,-,TRBV6-1,few,TGTGCCAGCAGCACGGACATCTCCTCCTACGAGCAGTACTTC,CASSTDISSYEQYF
TRBJ2-7,TRBD2,TRBV20-1,-,TGCAGTGCCCCTCGGCCCGGGGAGGGTAACGAGCAGTACTTC,CSAPRPGEGNEQYF
TRBJ1-2,-,TRBV7-9,-,TGTGCCAGCAGCTTAGATCTGGGGCCTGGCTACACCTTC,CASSLDLGPGYTF
TRBJ2-7,TRBD2,TRBV20-1,many,TGCAGTGCTAGAGATTACGGGCGGGGGAGCTACGAGCAGTACTTC,CSARDYGRGSYEQYF
TRBJ2-5,-,TRBV5-1,many,TGCGCCAGCAGCTTGGGTGGGGAGCAAGAGACCCAGTACTTC,CASSLGGEQETQYF
TRBJ1-3,TRBD1,TRBV29-1,few,TGCAGCGCTGGGACAGACCCGCGGGGAAACACCATATATTTT,CSAGTDPRGNTIYF
TRBJ2-7,-,TRBV3-1,-,TGTGCCAGCAGCCCTGAGGGCAGGGTGGCCTACGAGCAGTACTTC,CASSPEGRVAYEQYF
TRBJ2-7,-,TRBV3-1,-,TGTGCCAGCAGCCAAGTTCAAGGGATTAAGCAGTACTTC,CASSQVQGIKQYF
TRBJ1-4,-,TRBV5-1,-,TGCGCCAGCATCCTTGGAAGGTCAGCAACTAATGAAAAACTGTTTTTT,CASILGRSATNEKLFF
TRBJ2-3,-,TRBV20-1,many,TGCAGTGCTAGAGATGGGGTGTGGCGGCTCACAGATACGCAGTATTTT,CSARDGVWRLTDTQYF
TRBJ1-1,TRBD1,TRBV9,many,TGTGCCAGCAGCCACGGGACAGGGAGAACTGAAGCTTTCTTT,CASSHGTGRTEAFF
TRBJ2-7,TRBD1,TRBV13,-,TGTGCCAGCAGCTTAATGTCGGGAGGGACAGGGGGGAAGTACGAGCAGTACTTC,CASSLMSGGTGGKYEQYF
TRBJ1-5,-,TRBV6-5,many,TGTGCCAGCGGGGGGAGGGATAATGGTCAGCCCCAGCATTTT,CASGGRDNGQPQHF
TRBJ1-1,-,TRBV3-1,few,TGTGCCAGCAGCCAAGTTCTCCACACTGAAGCTTTCTTT,CASSQVLHTEAFF
TRBJ2-1,TRBD2,TRBV20-1,-,TGCTGTGCTAGAGGGCTGGGACTAGCGGTTGGGCATGAGCAGTTCTTC,CCARGLGLAVGHEQFF
TRBJ2-6,-,TRBV5-5,many,TGTGCCAGCAGCTCCGGGCTATTTGGGGCCAACGTCCTGACTTTC,CASSSGLFGANVLTF
TRBJ1-6,-,TRBV4-3,many,TGCGCCAGCAGCCAAGATTGGGCGGGCAGGGTGAATTCACCCCTCCACTTT,CASSQDWAGRVNSPLHF
TRBJ2-1,TRBD2,TRBV6-5,few,TGTGCCAGCAGTTCGGCGGGGGGCCTCTACAATGAGCAGTTCTTC,CASSSAGGLYNEQFF
TRBJ2-1,-,TRBV7-2,-,TGTGCCAGCAGCAAGACAGGTAACACCTACAATGAGCAGTTCTTC,CASSKTGNTYNEQFF
TRBJ2-3,-,TRBV20-1,many,TGCAGTGCTAGAGGACTTAGCACAGATACGCAGTATTTT,CSARGLSTDTQYF
TRBJ2-5,-,TRBV28,-,TGTGCCAGCAGGGACAGCGGGTATGAGACCCAGTACTTC,CASRDSGYETQYF
TRBJ2-3,TRBD2,TRBV20-1,many,TGCAGTGCTAGTTTAGCGGGGCGCACAGATACGCAGTATTTT,CSASLAGRTDTQYF
TRBJ1-6,TRBD1,TRBV12-3/TRBV12-4,many,TGTGCCAGCAGTGGGGACAGGGGGCGATCACCCCTCCACTTT,CASSGDRGRSPLHF
TRBJ2-1,-,TRBV28,few,TGTGCCAGCAGTTTATCAGTCGCGAGCTCCTACAATGAGCAGTTCTTC,CASSLSVASSYNEQFF
TRBJ1-1,-,TRBV11-2,-,TGTGCCAGCAGCTTAGATCTGACAGCCTCGACTGAAGCTTTCTTT,CASSLDLTASTEAFF
TRBJ1-2,-,TRBV6-6,-,TGTGCCAGCAGTTCCTACCTCAGGGAAGGCTACACCTTC,CASSSYLREGYTF
TRBJ2-1,-,TRBV20-1,many,TGCAGTGCTAGAGAGTCGGGCCGTAAGTTATACAATGAGCAGTTCTTC,CSARESGRKLYNEQFF
TRBJ2-3,-,TRBV7-2,many,TGTGCCAGCAGCTTGGGTGGATGGGAGTATTTT,CASSLGGWEYF
TRBJ1-5,-,TRBV7-8,once,TGTGCCAGCAGCTCCGCCGACAGTTATCAGCCCCAGCATTTT,CASSSADSYQPQHF
TRBJ2-1,-,TRBV20-1,-,TGCAGTGCTAGAGATCTGAGGACAGTCTACAATGAGCAGTTCTTC,CSARDLRTVYNEQFF
TRBJ1-5,TRBD1,TRBV6-5,many,TGTGCCAGCAGTTACTCGGGGACAGGGAATCAGCCCCAGCATTTT,CASSYSGTGNQPQHF
TRBJ2-7,TRBD1,TRBV5-1,few,TGCGCCAGCAGCCTTACAGGGGACCCCCACGAGCAGTACTTC,CASSLTGDPHEQYF
TRBJ1-6,-,TRBV20-1,-,TGCAGTGCTAGAGGAGGGAGGGAAAGCTCCTATAATTCACCCCTCCACTTT,CSARGGRESSYNSPLHF
TRBJ2-6,-,TRBV11-2,-,TGTGCCAGCAGTCCACCTTTAACAGGGCCTGGGGCCAACGTCCTGACTTTC,CASSPPLTGPGANVLTF
TRBJ2-4,-,TRBV13,-,TGTGCCAGCAGCTTAAGGGGACACTCAAAAAACATTCAGTACTTC,CASSLRGHSKNIQYF
TRBJ2-7,TRBD2,TRBV9,many,TGTGCCAGCAGCGTAGCTGCGGGGGGCGGCTACGAGCAGTACTTC,CASSVAAGGGYEQYF
TRBJ2-3,-,TRBV11-2,-,TGTGCCAGCAGCTCGGCGGGGGCTACCACAGATACGCAGTATTTT,CASSSAGATTDTQYF
TRBJ2-3,-,TRBV9,-,TGTGCCAGCAGCGCTCGAAGTTTGACAGCTTATTCCACAGATACGCAGTATTTT,CASSARSLTAYSTDTQYF
TRBJ1-1,-,TRBV20-1,many,TGCAGTGCTAGACTTTCCGACAGACCGAACACTGAAGCTTTCTTT,CSARLSDRPNTEAFF
TRBJ2-1,TRBD2,TRBV7-9,-,TGTGCCAGCGGTACGACTAGCGGGGGGGGCGAGGATGAGCAGTTCTTC,CASGTTSGGGEDEQFF
TRBJ2-4,-,TRBV20-1,many,TGCAGTGTAAGGGCAGGGGTGAAAAACATTCAGTACTTC,CSVRAGVKNIQYF
TRBJ2-6,-,TRBV5-5,many,TGTGCCAGCAGGATGGACAGGGAGGGCTCTGGGGCCAACGTCCTGACTTTC,CASRMDREGSGANVLTF